Sequencing of this TCR beta chain was carried out in a study of cytomegalovirus exposure and HLA in healthy donors. Comments on this clone: Its specificity is not known.

The primer mix had 60 Vbeta and 13 Jbeta primers. Assay: immunoSEQ multiplex PCR; the TCRdb copy retains only in-frame clones and omits some. Of around 190,000 clones in the sample, about 86% were seen once. Study results and limitations: The authors enumerated some 170 TCR beta chains as linked to cytomegalovirus. Another analysis was done later, and it associated approximately 17,000 TCR beta sequences with HLA alleles at 0.05 false discovery rate. Rarity characterized most TCR sequences, yet some public TCRs appeared in many donors.

CDR1 is MRHNA, CDR2 SNTAGT, per germline. The V gene end was trimmed by 8 bases and the J gene end by 4 bases; junction bases not matched to a gene: 7. CDR3 size: 13 residues. The sequenced sample consisted of PBMCs. The V gene is TRBV6-4, the J gene TRBJ1-1, with TRBD1 identical over 7 bases. The sequence was collected from a woman under 40 in good health and CMV-seronegative. The CDR3 spells CASRAQGSTEAFF. In nucleotides, the CDR3 is TGTGCCAGCCGGGCACAGGGGAGCACTGAAGCTTTCTTT.